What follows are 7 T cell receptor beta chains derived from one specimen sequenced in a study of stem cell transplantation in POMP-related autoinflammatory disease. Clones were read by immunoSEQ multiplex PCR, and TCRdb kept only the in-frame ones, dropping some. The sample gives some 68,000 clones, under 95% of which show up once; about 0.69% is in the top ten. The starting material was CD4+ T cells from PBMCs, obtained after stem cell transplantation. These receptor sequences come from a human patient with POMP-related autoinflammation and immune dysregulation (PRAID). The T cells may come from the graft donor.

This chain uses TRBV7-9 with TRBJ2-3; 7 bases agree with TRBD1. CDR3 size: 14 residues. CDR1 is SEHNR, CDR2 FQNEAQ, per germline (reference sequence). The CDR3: CAAARGTFTDTQYF. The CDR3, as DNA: TGTGCAGCCGCCAGGGGGACCTTCACAGATACGCAGTATTTT.

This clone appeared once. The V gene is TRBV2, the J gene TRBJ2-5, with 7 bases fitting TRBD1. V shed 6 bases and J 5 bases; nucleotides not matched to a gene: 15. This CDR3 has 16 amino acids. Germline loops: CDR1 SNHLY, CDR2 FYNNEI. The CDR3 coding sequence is TGTGCCAGCAGGGGGACAGTCTATAAGGAGTCGGAGACCCAGTACTTC. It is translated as CASRGTVYKESETQYF.

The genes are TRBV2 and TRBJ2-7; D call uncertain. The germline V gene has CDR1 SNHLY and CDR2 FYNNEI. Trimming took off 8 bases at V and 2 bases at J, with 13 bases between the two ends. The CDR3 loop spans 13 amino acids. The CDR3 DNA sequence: TGTGCCAGCGGAAATGGCTATCCCTACGAGCAGTACTTC. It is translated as CASGNGYPYEQYF.

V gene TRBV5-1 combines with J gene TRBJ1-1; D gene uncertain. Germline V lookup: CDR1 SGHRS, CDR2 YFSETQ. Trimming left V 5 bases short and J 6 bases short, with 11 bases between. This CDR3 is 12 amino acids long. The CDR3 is CASRVETSEAFF. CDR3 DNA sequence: TGCGCCAGCAGGGTGGAGACGTCTGAAGCTTTCTTT.

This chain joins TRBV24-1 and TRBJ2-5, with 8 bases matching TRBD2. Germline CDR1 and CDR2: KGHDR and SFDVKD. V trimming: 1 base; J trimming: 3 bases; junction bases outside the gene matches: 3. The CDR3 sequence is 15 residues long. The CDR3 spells CATSDFAGGEETQYF. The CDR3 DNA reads TGTGCCACCAGTGATTTTGCGGGGGGAGAAGAGACCCAGTACTTC.

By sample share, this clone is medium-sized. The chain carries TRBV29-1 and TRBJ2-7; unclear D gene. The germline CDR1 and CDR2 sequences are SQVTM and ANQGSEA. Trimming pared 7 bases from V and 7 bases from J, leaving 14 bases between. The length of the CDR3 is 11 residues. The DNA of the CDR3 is TGCAGCGGGGGTCGGCCTGGGGAGCAGTACTTC. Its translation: CSGGRPGEQYF.

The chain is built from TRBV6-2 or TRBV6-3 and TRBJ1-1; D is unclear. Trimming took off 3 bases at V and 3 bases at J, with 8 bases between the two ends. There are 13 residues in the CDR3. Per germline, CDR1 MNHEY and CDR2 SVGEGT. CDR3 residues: CASSYRHHTEAFF. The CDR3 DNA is TGTGCCAGCAGTTATCGACACCACACTGAAGCTTTCTTT.